These 19 T cell receptor beta chains came from one sample sequenced in a study of cytomegalovirus exposure and HLA in healthy donors. PCR involved 60 Vbeta and 13 Jbeta primers. The repertoire was sequenced with immunoSEQ multiplex PCR; TCRdb's copy has only in-frame clones and lacks some. The table has fewer than 250,000 clones, roughly 87% seen once. Sequencing was carried out using PBMCs. All receptors derive from a man in his forties or fifties in good health and CMV-seropositive.

In this sample, this clone turned up once. The chain has TRBV6-1 and TRBJ1-2; no clear D gene. The CDR3 is 15 residues long. The ends were cut back, 3 bases at V and 7 bases at J, with 18 bases in the middle. Looked up from germline, CDR1 is MNHNS and CDR2 is SASEGT. The CDR3 bases are TGTGCCAGCAGTGACCGGGATCCCGCCCAAGGTGGCTACACCTTC. It is translated as CASSDRDPAQGGYTF.

Concerning this clone itself: Other DNA sequences within the sample encode an identical CDR3. The V call is TRBV5-6, the J call TRBJ2-7, with D maybe TRBD2 (6 bases). V was trimmed by 2 bases and J by 2 bases, leaving 11 bases between them. The CDR3 consists of 14 residues. Germline V gene data show CDR1 as SGHDT and CDR2 as YYEEEE. CDR3 DNA sequence: TGTGCCAGCAGCTTTGGCGGGATTACCTACGAGCAGTACTTC. Its translation: CASSFGGITYEQYF.

This clone was observed a single time. This chain links TRBV4-1 with TRBJ2-1; 8 bases map to TRBD1. This CDR3 has 16 residues. Germline values: CDR1 MGHRA, CDR2 YSYEKL. After removal of 0 bases from V and 8 bases from J, the junction contained 9 bases not matched to a gene. CDR3 protein: CASSQEVTGVLHEQFF. The CDR3 DNA sequence: TGCGCCAGCAGCCAAGAGGTGACAGGGGTTTTGCATGAGCAGTTCTTC.

This sequence joins TRBV2 and TRBJ1-2, with 9 bases that match TRBD1. The CDR3 consists of 13 residues. The J segment lost 7 bases and the V segment lost 5 bases, leaving 5 bases of the junction unmatched. In germline, CDR1 is SNHLY, CDR2 FYNNEI. The CDR3 region is CASSYRGLLGYTF. In DNA, the CDR3 is TGTGCCAGCAGTTACAGGGGGCTGCTTGGCTACACCTTC.

The chain uses TRBV6-5 and TRBJ1-2, with TRBD1 matching over 8 bases. Germline CDR1 MNHEY, CDR2 SVGAGI. This CDR3 is built from 14 residues. V shed 0 bases and J 6 bases; nucleotides not matched to a gene: 3. The CDR3 nucleotides are TGTGCCAGCAGTTACTCAGGACAGGGTGATGGCTACACCTTC. Its protein product is CASSYSGQGDGYTF.

The V call is TRBV2, the J call TRBJ1-2; TRBD1 might be the D (5 bases). The CDR3 extends over 14 amino acids. Germline CDR1 SNHLY, CDR2 FYNNEI. V was shortened by 4 bases and J by 4 bases, with 13 bases between the two germline ends. CDR3 residues: CASSGGGRAYGYTF. For the CDR3, the DNA is TGTGCCAGCAGTGGGGGCGGCAGAGCCTATGGCTACACCTTC.

This rearrangement joins TRBV6-5 to TRBJ2-1; the match to TRBD2 covers 10 bases. CDR1 is MNHEY, CDR2 SVGAGI, per germline. The CDR3 extends over 16 amino acids. Trimming took 0 bases from V and 6 from J; bases not matched to a gene: 5. CDR3 sequence: CASSYSVSGRANEQFF. In DNA form, the CDR3 reads TGTGCCAGCAGTTACTCTGTCAGCGGGAGGGCCAATGAGCAGTTCTTC.

The V and J genes are TRBV7-6 and TRBJ2-7, with TRBD2 identical over 14 bases. Germline values: CDR1 SGHVS, CDR2 FNYEAQ. The CDR3 totals 16 residues. V lost 1 base, J lost 4 bases, and 3 bases stayed unmatched. In DNA, the CDR3 is TGTGCCAGCAGCTTAGGACGACTAGCGGGAGGGTACGAGCAGTACTTC. This sequence encodes CASSLGRLAGGYEQYF.

V usage is TRBV5-1 and J usage is TRBJ2-2, with 11 bases matching TRBD2. Germline assignment: CDR1 SGHRS and CDR2 YFSETQ. This CDR3 has 17 amino acids. With 7 bases clipped from V and 2 bases from J, the junction kept 10 bases outside the gene matches. The CDR3 protein is CASSWGLADKNTGELFF. CDR3 DNA: TGCGCCAGCTCCTGGGGACTAGCGGACAAAAACACCGGGGAGCTGTTTTTT. Using reference TRBV5-1 and TRBJ2-2 for the parts outside the CDR3, the full variable domain is KAGVTQTPRYLIKTRGQQVTLSCSPISGHRSVSWYQQTPGQGLQFLFEYFSETQRNKGNFPGRFSGRQFSNSRSEMNVSTLELGDSALYLCASSWGLADKNTGELFFGEGSRLTVL.

The rearrangement links TRBV5-4 to TRBJ2-3; D call uncertain. The CDR3 has 12 residues. Per germline, CDR1 SGHNT and CDR2 YYREEE (reference sequence). V was shortened by 4 bases and J by 0 bases, with 3 bases between the two germline ends. The CDR3 DNA sequence: TGTGCCAGCAGCCCTAGCACAGATACGCAGTATTTT. Its translation is CASSPSTDTQYF.

This chain uses TRBV7-8 with TRBJ2-1, with 11 bases that match TRBD2. V lost 3 bases to trimming and J lost 5 bases; unmatched junction nucleotides: 3. The germline V gene encodes CDR1 SGHVS and CDR2 FQNEAQ. The CDR3 contains 15 residues. The CDR3 protein is CASSFPGLADNEQFF. The CDR3 region has the DNA TGTGCCAGCAGCTTCCCGGGACTAGCGGACAATGAGCAGTTCTTC.

The chain employs TRBV6-1 and TRBJ2-7; D is undetermined. The germline V gene encodes CDR1 MNHNS and CDR2 SASEGT. This CDR3 has 13 amino acids. Trimming left V 3 bases short and J 3 bases short, with 9 bases between. The DNA for the CDR3 is TGTGCCAGCAGTGATTCGTACAGCTACGAGCAGTACGTC. It codes for CASSDSYSYEQYV.

This clone was counted between two and nine times. The chain has TRBV4-2 and TRBJ2-5; 10 bases map to TRBD2. The J call is uncertain, as TRBJ2-7 better fits the DNA end. CDR3 length: 16 amino acids. The germline V gene has CDR1 LGHNA and CDR2 YNFKEQ. CDR3 sequence: CASSQRGLAGENEQYF. In DNA form, the CDR3 reads TGTGCCAGCAGCCAGCGGGGGCTAGCGGGAGAAAACGAGCAGTACTTC.

This clone showed up just once. This chain uses TRBV27 with TRBJ2-1, with 7 positions matching TRBD1. CDR3 size: 14 residues. V gave up 6 bases and J gave up 3 bases; unmatched junction bases: 5. The germline V gene encodes CDR1 MNHEY and CDR2 SMNVEV (reference sequence). In DNA, the CDR3 is TGTGCCAGCAGACTACAGGGGAACTACAATGAGCAGTTCTTC. Protein sequence: CASRLQGNYNEQFF.

V and J are TRBV11-3 and TRBJ2-2, with TRBD2 identical over 7 bases. CDR3 length: 14 amino acids. Germline CDR1 SGHNT, CDR2 YENEEA. V trimming: 5 bases; J trimming: 6 bases; junction bases outside the gene matches: 6. The CDR3 nucleotides read TGTGCCAGCAGCCCCCGACGGGAGGCCGGGGAGCTGTTTTTT. Protein sequence: CASSPRREAGELFF.

The chain carries TRBV5-1 and TRBJ2-1; 12 bases map to TRBD2. The CDR3 has 15 amino acids. V gave up 8 bases and J gave up 0 bases; unmatched junction bases: 3. Germline V gene sequence: CDR1 SGHRS, CDR2 YFSETQ. This chain's CDR3 is CASMGLAGSYNEQFF. The CDR3 region has the DNA TGCGCCAGTATGGGACTAGCGGGCTCCTACAATGAGCAGTTCTTC.

This clone showed up just once. The V and J genes are TRBV9 and TRBJ2-2, with a tentative D call TRBD2 (6 bases). The V end was cut by 4 bases, the J end by 4 bases, with 20 bases between. Germline V gene sequence: CDR1 SGDLS, CDR2 YYNGEE. The CDR3 has 17 amino acids. CDR3 residues: CASSPFGDQRATGELFF. The DNA of the CDR3 is TGTGCCAGCAGCCCTTTTGGGGACCAGCGGGCCACCGGGGAGCTGTTTTTT.

The chain has TRBV27 and TRBJ2-7; 7 positions match TRBD1. In germline, CDR1 is MNHEY, CDR2 SMNVEV (reference sequence). Trimming cost V 7 bases and J 4 bases; bases outside gene matches: 4. The CDR3 is 12 amino acids. CDR3 sequence: CASNRQGYEQYV. The CDR3 DNA reads TGTGCCAGCAATAGACAGGGATACGAGCAGTACGTC.

This clone was counted between two and nine times. The chain employs TRBV7-7 and TRBJ2-5, with D tentatively TRBD2 (5 bases). The CDR3 spans 12 residues. Germline CDR1 SSHAT, CDR2 FNYEAQ (reference sequence). The CDR3 sequence: CASAPEDETQYF. Here the CDR3 DNA reads TGTGCTAGCGCCCCCGAGGATGAGACCCAGTACTTC.